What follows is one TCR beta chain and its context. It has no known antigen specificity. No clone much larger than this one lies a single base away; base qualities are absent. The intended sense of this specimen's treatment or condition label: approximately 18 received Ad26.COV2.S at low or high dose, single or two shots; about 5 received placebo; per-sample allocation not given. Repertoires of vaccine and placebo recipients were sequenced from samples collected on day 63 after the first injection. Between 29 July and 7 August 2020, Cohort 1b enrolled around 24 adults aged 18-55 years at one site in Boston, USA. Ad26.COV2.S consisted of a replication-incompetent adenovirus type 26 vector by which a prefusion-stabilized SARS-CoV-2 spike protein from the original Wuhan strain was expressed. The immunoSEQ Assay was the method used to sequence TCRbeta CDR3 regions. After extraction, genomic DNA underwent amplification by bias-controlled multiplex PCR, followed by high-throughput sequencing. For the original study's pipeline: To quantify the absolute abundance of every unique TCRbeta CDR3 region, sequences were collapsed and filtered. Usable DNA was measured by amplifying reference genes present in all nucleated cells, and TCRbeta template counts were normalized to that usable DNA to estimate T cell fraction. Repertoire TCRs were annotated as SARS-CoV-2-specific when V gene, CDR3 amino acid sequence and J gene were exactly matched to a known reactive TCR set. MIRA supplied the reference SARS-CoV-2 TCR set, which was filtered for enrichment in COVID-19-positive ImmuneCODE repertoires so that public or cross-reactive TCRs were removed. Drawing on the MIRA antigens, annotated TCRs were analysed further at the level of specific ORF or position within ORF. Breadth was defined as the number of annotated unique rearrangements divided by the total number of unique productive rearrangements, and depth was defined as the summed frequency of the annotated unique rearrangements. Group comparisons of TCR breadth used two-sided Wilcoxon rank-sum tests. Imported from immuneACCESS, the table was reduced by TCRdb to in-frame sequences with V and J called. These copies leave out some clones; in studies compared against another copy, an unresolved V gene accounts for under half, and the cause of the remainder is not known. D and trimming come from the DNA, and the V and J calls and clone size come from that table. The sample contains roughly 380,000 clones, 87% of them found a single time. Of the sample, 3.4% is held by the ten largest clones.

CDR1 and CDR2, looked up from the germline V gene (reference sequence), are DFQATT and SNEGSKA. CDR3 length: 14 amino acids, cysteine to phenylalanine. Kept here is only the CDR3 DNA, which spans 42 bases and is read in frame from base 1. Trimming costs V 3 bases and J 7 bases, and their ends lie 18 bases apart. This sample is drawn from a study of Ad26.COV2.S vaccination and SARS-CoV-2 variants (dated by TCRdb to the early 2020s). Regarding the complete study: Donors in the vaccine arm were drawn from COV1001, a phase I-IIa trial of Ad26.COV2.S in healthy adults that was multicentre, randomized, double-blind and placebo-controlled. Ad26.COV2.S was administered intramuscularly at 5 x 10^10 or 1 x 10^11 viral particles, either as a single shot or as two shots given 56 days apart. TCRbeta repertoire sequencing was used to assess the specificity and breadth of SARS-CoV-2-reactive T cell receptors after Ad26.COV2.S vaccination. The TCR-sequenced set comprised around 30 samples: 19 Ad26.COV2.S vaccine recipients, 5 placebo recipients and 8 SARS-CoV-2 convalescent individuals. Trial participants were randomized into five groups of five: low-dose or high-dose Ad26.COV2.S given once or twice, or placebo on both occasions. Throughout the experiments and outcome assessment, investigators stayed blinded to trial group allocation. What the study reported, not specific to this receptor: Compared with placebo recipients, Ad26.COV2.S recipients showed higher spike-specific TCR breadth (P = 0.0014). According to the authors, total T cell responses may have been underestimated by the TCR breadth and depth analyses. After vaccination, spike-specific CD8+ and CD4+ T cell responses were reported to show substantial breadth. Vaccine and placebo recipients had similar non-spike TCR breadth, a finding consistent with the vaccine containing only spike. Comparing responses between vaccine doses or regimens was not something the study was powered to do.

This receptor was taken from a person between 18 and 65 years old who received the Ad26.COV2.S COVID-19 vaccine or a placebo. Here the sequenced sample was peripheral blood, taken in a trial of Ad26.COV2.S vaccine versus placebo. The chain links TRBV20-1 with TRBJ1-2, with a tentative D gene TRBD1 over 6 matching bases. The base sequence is TGCAGTGCTAGTCATGATACAGGGAGATCTGGCTACACCTTC. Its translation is CSASHDTGRSGYTF.